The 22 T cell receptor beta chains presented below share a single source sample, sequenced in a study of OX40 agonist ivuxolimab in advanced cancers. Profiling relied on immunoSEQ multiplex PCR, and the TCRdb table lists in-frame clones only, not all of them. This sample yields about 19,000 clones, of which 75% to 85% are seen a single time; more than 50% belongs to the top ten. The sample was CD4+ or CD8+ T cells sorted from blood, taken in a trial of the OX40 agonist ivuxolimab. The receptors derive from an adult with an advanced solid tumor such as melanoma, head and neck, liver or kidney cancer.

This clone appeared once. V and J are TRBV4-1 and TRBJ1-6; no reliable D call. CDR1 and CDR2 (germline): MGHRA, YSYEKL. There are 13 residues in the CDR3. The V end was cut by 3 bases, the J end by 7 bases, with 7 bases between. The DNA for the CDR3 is TGCGCCAGCAGCCAGGCCGGAAATTCACCCCTCCACTTT. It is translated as CASSQAGNSPLHF.

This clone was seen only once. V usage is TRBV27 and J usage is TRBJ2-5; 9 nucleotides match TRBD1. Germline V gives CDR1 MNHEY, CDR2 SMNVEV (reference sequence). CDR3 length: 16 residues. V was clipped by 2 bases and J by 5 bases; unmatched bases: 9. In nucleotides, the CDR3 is TGTGCCAGCAGTTTAACAGGGGGCGAAGTCACGGAGACCCAGTACTTC. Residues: CASSLTGGEVTETQYF.

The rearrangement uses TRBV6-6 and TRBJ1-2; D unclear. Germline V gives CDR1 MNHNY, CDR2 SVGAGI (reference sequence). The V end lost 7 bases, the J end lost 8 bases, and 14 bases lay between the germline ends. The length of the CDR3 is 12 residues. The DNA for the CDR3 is TGTGCCAGCAAGAGGTCTCGCGAAGGCTACACCTTC. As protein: CASKRSREGYTF.

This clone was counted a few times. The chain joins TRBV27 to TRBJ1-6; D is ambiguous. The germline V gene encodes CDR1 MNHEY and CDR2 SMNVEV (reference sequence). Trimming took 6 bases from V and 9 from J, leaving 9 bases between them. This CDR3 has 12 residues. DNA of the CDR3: TGTGCCAGCAGACCTATAATTTCACCCCTCCACTTT. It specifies CASRPIISPLHF.

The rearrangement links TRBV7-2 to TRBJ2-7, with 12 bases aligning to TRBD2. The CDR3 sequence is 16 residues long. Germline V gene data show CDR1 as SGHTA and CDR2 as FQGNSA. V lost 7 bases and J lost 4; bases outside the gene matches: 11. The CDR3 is CASTPSSGGGGYEQYF. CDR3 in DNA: TGTGCCAGCACCCCATCTAGCGGGGGGGGCGGATACGAGCAGTACTTC.

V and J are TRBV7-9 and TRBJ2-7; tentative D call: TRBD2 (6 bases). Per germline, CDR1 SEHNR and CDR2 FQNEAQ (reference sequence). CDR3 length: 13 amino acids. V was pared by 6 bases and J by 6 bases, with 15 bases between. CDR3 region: CASRIIEGGEQYF. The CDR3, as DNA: TGTGCCAGCAGGATCATTGAGGGAGGCGAGCAGTACTTC.

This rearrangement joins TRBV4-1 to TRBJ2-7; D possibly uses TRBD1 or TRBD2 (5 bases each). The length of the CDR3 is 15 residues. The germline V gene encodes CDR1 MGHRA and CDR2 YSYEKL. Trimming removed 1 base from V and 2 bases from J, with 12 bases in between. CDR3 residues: CASSQAEGHTYEQYF. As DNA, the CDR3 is TGCGCCAGCAGCCAAGCCGAGGGGCACACCTACGAGCAGTACTTC.

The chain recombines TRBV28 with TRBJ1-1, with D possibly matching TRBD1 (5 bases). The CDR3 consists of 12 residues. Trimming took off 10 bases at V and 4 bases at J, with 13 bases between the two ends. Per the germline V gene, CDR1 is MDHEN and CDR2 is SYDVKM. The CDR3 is CATGGGGTEAFF. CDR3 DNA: TGTGCCACGGGGGGGGGTGGCACTGAAGCTTTCTTT.

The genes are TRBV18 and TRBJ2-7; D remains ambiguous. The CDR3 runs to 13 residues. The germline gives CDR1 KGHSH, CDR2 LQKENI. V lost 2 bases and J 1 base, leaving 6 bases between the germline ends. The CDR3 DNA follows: TGTGCCAGCTCACCAGGCGGATCCTACGAGCAGTACTTC. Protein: CASSPGGSYEQYF.

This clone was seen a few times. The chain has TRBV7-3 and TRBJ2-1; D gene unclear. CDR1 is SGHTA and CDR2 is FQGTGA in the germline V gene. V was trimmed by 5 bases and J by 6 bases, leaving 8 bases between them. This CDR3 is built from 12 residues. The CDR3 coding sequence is TGTGCCAGCAGCGCTAACGGCAATGAGCAGTTCTTC. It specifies CASSANGNEQFF.

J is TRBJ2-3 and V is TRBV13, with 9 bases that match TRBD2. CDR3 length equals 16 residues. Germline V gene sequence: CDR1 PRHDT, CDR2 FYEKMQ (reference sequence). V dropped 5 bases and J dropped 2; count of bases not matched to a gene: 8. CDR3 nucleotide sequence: TGTGCCAGCAGCCCTATAGCGGGGGCCAACACAGATACGCAGTATTTT. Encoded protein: CASSPIAGANTDTQYF.

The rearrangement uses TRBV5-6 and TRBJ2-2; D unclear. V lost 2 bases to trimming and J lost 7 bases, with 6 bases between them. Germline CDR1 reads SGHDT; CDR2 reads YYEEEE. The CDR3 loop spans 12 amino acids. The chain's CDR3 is CASSFRIGELFF. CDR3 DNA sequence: TGTGCCAGCAGCTTCCGGATCGGGGAGCTGTTTTTT.

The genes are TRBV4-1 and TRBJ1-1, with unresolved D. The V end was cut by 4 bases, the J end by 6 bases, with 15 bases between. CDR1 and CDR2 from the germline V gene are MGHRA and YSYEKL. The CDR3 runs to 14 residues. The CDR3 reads CASSPSPGLPEAFF. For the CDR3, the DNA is TGCGCCAGCAGCCCCTCGCCGGGATTGCCTGAAGCTTTCTTT.

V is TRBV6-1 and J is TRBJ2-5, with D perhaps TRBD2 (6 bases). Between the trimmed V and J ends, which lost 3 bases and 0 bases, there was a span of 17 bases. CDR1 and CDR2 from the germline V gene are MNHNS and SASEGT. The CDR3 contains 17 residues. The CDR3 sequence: CASSDAYLEGYQETQYF. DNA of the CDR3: TGTGCCAGCAGTGACGCCTACTTGGAGGGTTACCAAGAGACCCAGTACTTC.

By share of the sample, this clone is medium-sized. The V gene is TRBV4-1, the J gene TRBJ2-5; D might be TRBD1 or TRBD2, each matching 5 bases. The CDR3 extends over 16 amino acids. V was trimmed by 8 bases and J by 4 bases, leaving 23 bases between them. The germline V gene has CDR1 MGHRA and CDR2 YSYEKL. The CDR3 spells CASSPGARGSSETQYF. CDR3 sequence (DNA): TGCGCCAGCTCCCCTGGTGCGAGGGGCAGTTCAGAGACCCAGTACTTC.

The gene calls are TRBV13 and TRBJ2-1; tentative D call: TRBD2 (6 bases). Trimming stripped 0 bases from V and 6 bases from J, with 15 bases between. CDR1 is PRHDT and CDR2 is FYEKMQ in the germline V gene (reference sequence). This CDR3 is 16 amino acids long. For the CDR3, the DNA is TGTGCCAGCAGCTTAGGCCTGGCGGAGGGGACCAATGAGCAGTTCTTC. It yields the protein CASSLGLAEGTNEQFF.

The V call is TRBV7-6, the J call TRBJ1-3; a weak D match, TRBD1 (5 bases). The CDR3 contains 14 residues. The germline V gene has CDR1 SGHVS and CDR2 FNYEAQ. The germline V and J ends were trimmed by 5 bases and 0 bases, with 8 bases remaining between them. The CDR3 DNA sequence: TGTGCCAGCAGCGGGGCCACCTCTGGAAACACCATATATTTT. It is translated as CASSGATSGNTIYF. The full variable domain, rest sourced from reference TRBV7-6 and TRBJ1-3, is GAGVSQSPRYKVTKRGQDVALRCDPISGHVSLYWYRQALGQGPEFLTYFNYEAQQDKSGLPNDRFSAERPEGSISTLTIQRTEQRDSAMYRCASSGATSGNTIYFGEGSWLTVV.

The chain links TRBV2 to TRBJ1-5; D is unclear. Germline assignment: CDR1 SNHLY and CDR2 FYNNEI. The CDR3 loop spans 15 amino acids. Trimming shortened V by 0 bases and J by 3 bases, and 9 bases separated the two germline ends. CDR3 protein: CASSEAGSSNQPQHF. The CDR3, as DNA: TGTGCCAGCAGTGAAGCGGGCAGTTCCAATCAGCCCCAGCATTTT.

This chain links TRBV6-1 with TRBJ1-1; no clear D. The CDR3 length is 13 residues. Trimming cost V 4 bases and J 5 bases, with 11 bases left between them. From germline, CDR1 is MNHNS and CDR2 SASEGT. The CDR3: CASSATTITEAFF. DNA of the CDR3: TGTGCCAGCAGTGCGACCACTATAACTGAAGCTTTCTTT.

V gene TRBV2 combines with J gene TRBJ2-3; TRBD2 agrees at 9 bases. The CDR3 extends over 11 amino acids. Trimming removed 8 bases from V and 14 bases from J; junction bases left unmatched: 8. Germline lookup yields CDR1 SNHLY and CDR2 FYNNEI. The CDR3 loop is CASQSGTSLYF. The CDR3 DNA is TGTGCCAGCCAATCCGGGACTAGCCTGTATTTT.

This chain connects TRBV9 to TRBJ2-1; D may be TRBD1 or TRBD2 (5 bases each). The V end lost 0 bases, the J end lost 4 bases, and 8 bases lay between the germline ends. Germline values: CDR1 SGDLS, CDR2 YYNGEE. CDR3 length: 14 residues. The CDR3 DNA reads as TGTGCCAGCAGCGTAGGGGACGGTTACAATGAGCAGTTCTTC. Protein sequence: CASSVGDGYNEQFF.

CDR3 amino acids: CASSQAGTGFAEQYF. The CDR3 DNA reads as TGTGCCAGCAGCCAAGCGGGGACAGGGTTCGCCGAGCAGTACTTC. The chain couples TRBV14 to TRBJ2-7, with 9 bases identical to TRBD1. The CDR3 loop spans 15 amino acids. The trim removed 1 base at V and 6 bases at J, leaving 7 bases unmatched. Germline V gene lookup returns CDR1 SGHDN and CDR2 FVKESK.